This TCR beta chain was recorded in a study of vaccination and CD4 T cells after COVID-19. As for the study in general: Post-COVID draws followed diagnosis by a median about 100 days (range 35 to 161).

Sequenced with the Oncomine TCR Beta short-read assay was DNA taken from cultured CD4+ T cells. TCRdb redid the calling of the PCR reads with MiXCR, one entry per CDR3 protein. Seen here are about 13,000 distinct CDR3 sequences, around 60% observed once, and the top ten hold 15% to 20%. Concerning this clonotype itself: Its antigen is undetermined.

There are 14 residues in the CDR3. Trimming removed 0 bases from V and 3 bases from J, with 9 bases in between. Per the germline V gene, CDR1 is LGHNA and CDR2 is YNFKEQ. As to treatment: roughly 10-day PBMC culture with coronavirus spike peptide pools or control peptides (ViraFEST assay). The chain couples TRBV4-2 to TRBJ2-7, with D possibly being TRBD1 (6 bases). This clonotype was sampled from a human donor with COVID-19. Sequencing was performed on cultured CD4+ T cells from blood, taken after SARS-CoV-2 vaccination. The CDR3 region is CASSQDAGDYEQYF. CDR3 sequence (DNA): TGTGCCAGCAGCCAAGATGCAGGGGACTACGAGCAGTACTTC.